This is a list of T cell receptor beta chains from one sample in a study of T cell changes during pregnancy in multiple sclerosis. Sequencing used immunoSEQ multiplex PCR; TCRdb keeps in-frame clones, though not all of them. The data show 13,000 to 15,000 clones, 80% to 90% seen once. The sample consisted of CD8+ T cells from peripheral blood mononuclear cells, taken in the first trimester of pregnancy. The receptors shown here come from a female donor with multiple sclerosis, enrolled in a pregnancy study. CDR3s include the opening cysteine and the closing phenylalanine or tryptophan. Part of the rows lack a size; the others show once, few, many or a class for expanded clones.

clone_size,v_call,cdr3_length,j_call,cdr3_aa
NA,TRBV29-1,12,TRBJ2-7,CSVRTGSYEQYF
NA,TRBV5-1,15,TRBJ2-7,CASSGGQGDPVEQYF
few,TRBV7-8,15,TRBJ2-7,CASSDRVRPSYEQYF
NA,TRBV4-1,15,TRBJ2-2,CASSQAGVGTGELFF
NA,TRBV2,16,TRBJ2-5,CASSEGSGRWQETQYF
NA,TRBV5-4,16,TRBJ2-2,CASRKIPGQGTGELFF
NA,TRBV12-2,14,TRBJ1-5,CASRPGGRGQPQHF
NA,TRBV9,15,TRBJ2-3,CASSEGTVSTDTQYF
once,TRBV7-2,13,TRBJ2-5,CASSFGGQETQYF
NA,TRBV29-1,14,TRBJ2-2,CSVAGQHNTGELFF
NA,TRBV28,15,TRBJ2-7,CASREPGQPPYEQYF
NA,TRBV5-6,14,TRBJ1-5,CASSPGGHNQPQHF
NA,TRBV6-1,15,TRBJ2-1,CASSEVGGGGNEQFF
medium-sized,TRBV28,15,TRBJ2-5,CASSPGLAGEETQYF
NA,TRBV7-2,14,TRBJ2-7,CASSFGLGIYEQYF